This TCR beta chain was identified during a study of blood T cells in healthy people across ages. About this clonotype: Its antigen is not known.

Study results and limitations: The study found TCR beta diversity correlated strongly with naive T cell percentage. Naive and antigen-experienced cells were not separated, limiting conclusive comparison.

Germline V lookup: CDR1 SGHRS, CDR2 YFSETQ. Trimming pared 0 bases from V and 0 bases from J, leaving 5 bases between. The CDR3 has 14 amino acids. PCR was performed a second time for about 7 to 11 cycles using a sample-barcoded 5' primer and a J-beta primer mix. TCRdb re-analysed the 5' RACE reads in MiXCR, keeping a single row per CDR3 protein. The data hold approximately 800,000 distinct CDR3 sequences, with about a quarter observed a single time. A further study also used this sample, focusing on T cells of mothers and their children. That work states: Samples were provided by three healthy Caucasian mothers and their six children. Persistent microchimeric T cell clones were sought, and none were detected.

The TCR comes from a boy between 10 and 17 years old in good health. This chain joins TRBV5-1 and TRBJ2-3; D remains unclear. The sample was blood. The CDR3 DNA reads as TGCGCCAGCAGCTTGGTCCAAAGCACAGATACGCAGTATTTT. It encodes CASSLVQSTDTQYF.